This TCR beta chain was identified in a study of vaccination and CD4 T cells after COVID-19. Study summary: The peptides that stimulated the cells were overlapping spike peptides from SARS-CoV-2, HCoV-NL63, HCoV-OC43 and HCoV-229E.

Worth noting for this clonotype: Antigen: not known.

Treatment in this sample: approximately 9-day PBMC culture with coronavirus spike peptide pools or control peptides (ViraFEST assay). Cultured CD4+ T cell DNA was sequenced using the Oncomine TCR Beta short-read assay. The source of extracted genomic DNA was cultured CD4+ T cells. TCRdb re-analysed the PCR reads in MiXCR, keeping a single row per CDR3 protein. The table includes under 20,000 distinct CDR3 sequences, roughly 29% detected once. Per germline, CDR1 SGHTA and CDR2 FQGNSA. V was shortened by 5 bases and J by 0 bases, with 14 bases between the two germline ends. This CDR3 contains 16 residues.

The sequencing input was cultured CD4+ T cells from blood. The chain links TRBV7-2 to TRBJ1-3; maybe TRBD1 (5 bases). This TCR derives from a human donor with COVID-19. The CDR3 protein is CASSDLQGRSGNTIYF. DNA of the CDR3: TGTGCCAGCAGCGACCTCCAGGGACGCTCTGGAAACACCATATATTTT.